This T cell receptor (beta chain) originates from a study of molecular identifiers for immune sequencing clone quantification. The sample holds a few counts of this clonotype. The junction differs from germline at one of its ends, possibly a read error. Germline V gene lookup returns CDR1 MDHEN and CDR2 SYDVKM. The CDR3 loop spans 14 amino acids. As previously described, bulk TCR libraries were made using listed TCR primers. In TCRdb, the PCR reads were re-called with MiXCR into one record per CDR3 protein. The sample lists under 600,000 distinct CDR3 sequences; about a fifth were seen once. Sorting was used to obtain naive CD8 T cells (CD8+CD4-CCR7+CD45RA+).

This TCR was sampled from a human donor in good health. Some libraries in this study had Jurkat cell RNA spiked in. Sequencing used naive CD8+ T cells from blood, with Jurkat cell RNA spiked in. Described subset: FACS-sorted CD8+CD4-CCR7+CD45RA+ naive T cells. The V and J genes are TRBV28 and TRBJ2-3; D is ambiguous. The CDR3 DNA sequence: TGTGCCAGCACAGTTTACGATAACACAGATACGCAGTGTTTT. As protein: CASTVYDNTDTQCF.